This is a list of T cell receptor beta chains from one sample in a study of cytomegalovirus exposure and HLA in healthy donors. Generated by immunoSEQ multiplex PCR, the TCRdb table keeps only in-frame clones and is missing some. The sample includes approximately 100,000 clones, about 76% seen only once; the top ten take roughly 8.4%. Specimen: PBMCs. The receptor set was obtained from a human donor in good health. CDR3s leave out the opening cysteine and the closing phenylalanine or tryptophan. Each record gives: J gene, V gene, CDR3 protein.

j_gene: TRBJ1-5
v_gene: TRBV5-1
CDR3aa: ASSLQGGNQPQH

j_gene: TRBJ1-3
v_gene: TRBV5-4
CDR3aa: ASSLAGGRPGNTIY

j_gene: TRBJ1-1
v_gene: TRBV18
CDR3aa: ASSRSGNTEAF

j_gene: TRBJ2-1
v_gene: TRBV5-1
CDR3aa: ASSAAARSYNEQF

j_gene: TRBJ2-5
v_gene: TRBV4-2
CDR3aa: ASSSLAGAQETQY

j_gene: TRBJ1-5
v_gene: TRBV7-9
CDR3aa: ASSLDAGKTNQPQH

j_gene: TRBJ1-2
v_gene: TRBV30
CDR3aa: AWSSGGAHGYT

j_gene: TRBJ2-3
v_gene: TRBV7-9
CDR3aa: ASNGRGFADTQY

j_gene: TRBJ2-3
v_gene: TRBV6-6
CDR3aa: ASSYSTRVTDTQY

j_gene: TRBJ2-1
v_gene: TRBV2
CDR3aa: ASRLQVEQF

j_gene: TRBJ1-1
v_gene: TRBV2
CDR3aa: ASSGDRPMNTEAF

j_gene: TRBJ2-3
v_gene: TRBV6-1
CDR3aa: ASSEPRGRDRVDIHTQY

j_gene: TRBJ2-1
v_gene: TRBV9
CDR3aa: ASSPRLAGESVHEQF

j_gene: TRBJ2-1
v_gene: TRBV7-2
CDR3aa: ASSLNPTLAEQF

j_gene: TRBJ2-2
v_gene: TRBV4-1
CDR3aa: ASSLQKNTGELF

j_gene: TRBJ1-4
v_gene: TRBV18
CDR3aa: ASSPGTGGSEKLF

j_gene: TRBJ2-1
v_gene: TRBV9
CDR3aa: ASSVGTSGYNEQF

j_gene: TRBJ1-2
v_gene: TRBV2
CDR3aa: ASIGGTANYGYT

j_gene: TRBJ1-1
v_gene: TRBV19
CDR3aa: ASSIGRGANTEAF

j_gene: TRBJ1-2
v_gene: TRBV29-1
CDR3aa: SVGTGENYGYT

j_gene: TRBJ2-5
v_gene: TRBV29-1
CDR3aa: SAPGQLSETQY

j_gene: TRBJ1-6
v_gene: TRBV5-1
CDR3aa: ASSLGYVGAGGSPLH

j_gene: TRBJ2-2
v_gene: TRBV7-9
CDR3aa: ASSSLRVRGELF

j_gene: TRBJ1-2
v_gene: TRBV15
CDR3aa: ATSREGSLYGYT

j_gene: TRBJ2-5
v_gene: TRBV2
CDR3aa: ASSDGTEKETQY

j_gene: TRBJ1-1
v_gene: TRBV10-3
CDR3aa: AISGSLGNTEAF

j_gene: TRBJ2-7
v_gene: TRBV5-8
CDR3aa: ASSLMVAGFYEQY

j_gene: NA
v_gene: TRBV5-4
CDR3aa: ASSLFGQPYEQY

j_gene: TRBJ2-7
v_gene: TRBV5-1
CDR3aa: ASSLPGGTTYEQY

j_gene: TRBJ2-2
v_gene: TRBV6-5
CDR3aa: ASLAGSNTGELF

j_gene: TRBJ2-7
v_gene: TRBV6-5
CDR3aa: ASSQFPPTGREQY

j_gene: TRBJ1-2
v_gene: TRBV9
CDR3aa: ASSAQTEWPYGYT

j_gene: TRBJ2-3
v_gene: TRBV27
CDR3aa: ASSLGVAVAGTDTQY

j_gene: TRBJ2-7
v_gene: TRBV19
CDR3aa: ASSIVKGSYEQY

j_gene: TRBJ2-7
v_gene: TRBV5-8
CDR3aa: ASSWTREQY

j_gene: TRBJ1-5
v_gene: TRBV7-9
CDR3aa: ASSLVTGAQH

j_gene: TRBJ2-7
v_gene: TRBV21-1
CDR3aa: ASSPSVGGRYEQY

j_gene: TRBJ1-4
v_gene: TRBV5-1
CDR3aa: ASSGTGGGELF

j_gene: TRBJ2-5
v_gene: TRBV9
CDR3aa: ASSVVGETQY

j_gene: TRBJ2-1
v_gene: TRBV7-9
CDR3aa: ASSLGRNNEQF

j_gene: TRBJ2-5
v_gene: TRBV20-1
CDR3aa: SARGPETQY

j_gene: TRBJ1-1
v_gene: TRBV6-6
CDR3aa: ASSYPGQAAPAF